These 17 T cell receptor beta chains were sequenced from one sample in a study of T cells in Graves' hyperthyroidism and ophthalmopathy. Amplified TCR beta CDR3 regions derived from RNA transcripts. TCR CDR3 regions were first amplified by RT-PCR with HTBI primers. A single record per CDR3 protein comes from TCRdb applying MiXCR to the multiplex PCR reads. The sample carries roughly 500,000 distinct CDR3 sequences, over 11% recorded once. Sequenced sample: blood. These receptors came from a woman aged 25 to 45 with Graves' hyperthyroidism that later progressed to Graves' ophthalmopathy.

This chain joins TRBV7-9 and TRBJ1-3; D possibly corresponds to TRBD1 (6 bases). The germline V gene has CDR1 SEHNR and CDR2 FQNEAQ (reference sequence). The CDR3 consists of 15 residues. Deletions cut 5 bases from V and 4 bases from J, with 15 bases between. The CDR3 region is CASSRPGQPGNTIYF. The DNA of the CDR3 is TGTGCCAGCAGCCGGCCTGGACAGCCGGGAAACACCATATATTTT.

The rearrangement links TRBV7-9 to TRBJ1-5; possibly TRBD1 for D (5 bases). Germline values: CDR1 SEHNR, CDR2 FQNEAQ (reference sequence). CDR3 length: 16 residues. V shed 5 bases and J shed 6 bases, with 20 bases lying between them. The CDR3 region has the DNA TGTGCCAGCAGCCAAAGAGGCGAGGGGCCGATTCAGCCCCAGCATTTT. It specifies CASSQRGEGPIQPQHF.

This clonotype was recorded at least ten times. J is TRBJ2-7 and V is TRBV12-3 or TRBV12-4; no clear D gene. This CDR3 has 14 residues. Trimming stripped 5 bases from V and 6 bases from J, with 17 bases between. The CDR3 sequence: CASSPTPILSEQYF. CDR3 nucleotides: TGTGCCAGCAGTCCAACCCCAATACTTTCCGAGCAGTACTTC.

This clonotype has only a few counts. The chain is built from TRBV7-8 and TRBJ1-5, with a possible D match to TRBD1 (6 bases). V dropped 1 base and J dropped 6 bases, with 22 bases sitting between them. CDR1 is SGHVS, CDR2 FQNEAQ, per germline. This CDR3 has 18 amino acids. CDR3 sequence reads: CASSLVRFVGGAGQPQHF. CDR3 in DNA: TGTGCCAGCAGCTTAGTACGCTTTGTAGGGGGGGCAGGTCAGCCCCAGCATTTT.

This clonotype has more than one count but fewer than ten. This sequence joins TRBV4-1 and TRBJ1-1, with D possibly being TRBD1 (6 bases). CDR1 and CDR2 from the germline V gene are MGHRA and YSYEKL. V gave up 3 bases and J gave up 7 bases, with 15 bases separating them. CDR3 length: 14 amino acids. CDR3 region: CASSHVGEGVEAFF. CDR3 in DNA: TGCGCCAGCAGCCATGTAGGTGAGGGGGTTGAAGCTTTCTTT.

This clonotype was picked up many times. J is TRBJ1-2 and V is TRBV6-2 or TRBV6-3; possibly TRBD1 for D (6 bases). Germline V gene sequence: CDR1 MNHEY, CDR2 SVGEGT. Trimming removed 7 bases from V and 3 bases from J, with 15 bases in between. The CDR3 totals 14 residues. This CDR3 reads CASNLPDSDYGYTF. DNA of the CDR3: TGTGCCAGCAACCTCCCGGACAGCGACTATGGCTACACCTTC.

The CDR3 DNA reads TGCAGTGCTAGAGATCCGGGCGGGAGTCTGTACGAGCAGTACTTC. It encodes CSARDPGGSLYEQYF. The V and J genes are TRBV20-1 and TRBJ2-7, with 7 bases matching TRBD2. This CDR3 region has 15 residues. The ends lost 0 bases at V and 4 bases at J; junction bases unmatched: 9. Germline CDR1 is DFQATT and CDR2 is SNEGSKA (reference sequence).

This clonotype was seen a handful of times. This chain joins TRBV7-3 and TRBJ1-2, with TRBD1 as a possible D gene (5 bases). The germline V gene encodes CDR1 SGHTA and CDR2 FQGTGA. V was pared by 2 bases and J by 8 bases, with 12 bases between. CDR3 length equals 13 residues. The CDR3 region is CASSLRGAEGYTF. CDR3 nucleotide sequence: TGTGCCAGCAGCTTACGAGGGGCGGAGGGCTACACCTTC.

This clonotype was found many times. The gene calls are TRBV29-1 and TRBJ2-1; 11 positions agree with TRBD2. This CDR3 comprises 16 residues. Germline V lookup: CDR1 SQVTM, CDR2 ANQGSEA. Trimming removed 3 bases from V and 1 base from J; junction bases left unmatched: 5. In nucleotides, the CDR3 is TGCAGCGTTGATTTTACTAGCGGGAGTTCCTACAATGAGCAGTTCTTC. It codes for CSVDFTSGSSYNEQFF.

The V gene is TRBV28, the J gene TRBJ2-7; 9 positions agree with TRBD2. Germline values: CDR1 MDHEN, CDR2 SYDVKM. This CDR3 has 22 amino acids. The chain's CDR3 is CASSLGGLSGAGGDLWAYERYV. CDR3 nucleotides: TGTGCCAGCAGTTTAGGGGGATTGTCTGGAGCGGGAGGCGACCTATGGGCCTACGAGCGGTACGTC.

The chain carries TRBV27 and TRBJ2-3, with D possibly matching TRBD2 (6 bases). Germline loops: CDR1 MNHEY, CDR2 SMNVEV (reference sequence). Trimming shortened V by 4 bases and J by 6 bases, and 26 bases separated the two germline ends. The length of the CDR3 is 18 residues. The CDR3: CASSSQSVGGVAGDTQYF. CDR3 DNA sequence: TGTGCCAGCAGTTCCCAATCGGTCGGCGGGGTTGCCGGGGATACGCAGTATTTT.

This clonotype was observed many times. The chain employs TRBV11-2 and TRBJ1-6; 7 positions agree with TRBD1. The length of the CDR3 is 14 residues. Germline CDR1 reads SGHAT; CDR2 reads FQNNGV. V shed 6 bases, J shed 7 bases, and the junction held 6 bases outside the gene matches. The CDR3 nucleotides read TGTGCCAGCAGGGAACAGGGGCGGAATTCACCCCTCCACTTT. This translates into CASREQGRNSPLHF.

This clonotype was picked up many times. The chain joins TRBV15 to TRBJ1-1; D is possibly TRBD1 (5 bases). Trimming removed 4 bases from V and 4 bases from J, with 13 bases in between. Germline CDR1 reads LNHNV; CDR2 reads YYDKDF (reference sequence). CDR3 size: 14 residues. The CDR3 region is CATSNRRDGTEAFF. The CDR3 coding sequence is TGTGCCACCAGCAACAGGCGGGACGGCACTGAAGCTTTCTTT.

This clonotype was seen many times. Here the CDR3 reads CASSQDRRFRDGYTF. The CDR3 nucleotides read TGTGCCAGCAGCCAAGATCGCAGATTTAGAGATGGCTACACCTTC. V gene TRBV3-1 combines with J gene TRBJ1-2; D is ambiguous. Germline lookup yields CDR1 LGHDT and CDR2 YNNKEL (reference sequence). Trimming removed 0 bases at V and 6 bases at J, with 14 bases between. CDR3 length: 15 amino acids.

The chain uses TRBV2 and TRBJ2-1; 14 bases align to TRBD2. Germline V CDR1 and CDR2: SNHLY, FYNNEI. The V gene end was trimmed by 4 bases and the J gene end by 9 bases; junction bases not matched to a gene: 2. This CDR3 is built from 14 residues. CDR3 sequence: CASSGTSGRLEQFF. CDR3 nucleotides: TGTGCCAGCAGTGGGACTAGCGGGAGGCTTGAGCAGTTCTTC.

This clonotype was seen many times. V and J are TRBV29-1 and TRBJ2-3; TRBD2 aligns across 8 bases. The CDR3 runs to 16 residues. Trimming removed 7 bases from V and 0 bases from J; junction bases left unmatched: 12. CDR1 and CDR2 (germline): SQVTM, ANQGSEA. In DNA, the CDR3 is TGCAGCGCGCCACGGGGGGGCGCTAGTAGCACAGATACGCAGTATTTT. Amino acids: CSAPRGGASSTDTQYF.

This clonotype was seen only a few times. The chain links TRBV12-3 or TRBV12-4 to TRBJ2-1; 10 bases map to TRBD1. V lost 7 bases and J lost 7; bases outside the gene matches: 7. This CDR3 is 14 amino acids long. DNA for the CDR3: TGTGCCAGCAATCCCGGGACAGGGGATAATGAGCAGTTCTTC. It encodes CASNPGTGDNEQFF.